This TCR beta chain was sequenced in a study of T cells in Graves' hyperthyroidism and ophthalmopathy. Overall study results and limits: Most thyroid clonotypes with frequency above 0.001 were detected in blood. A median around 6.8 months before onset, the model predicted ophthalmopathy.

Thyroid ultrasound and orbital computed tomography, with clinical symptoms and serum thyroxine and TRAb, informed diagnoses. From RNA transcripts, TCR beta CDR3 regions were amplified. Researchers ran a first-round RT-PCR on the TCR CDR3 using the HTBI primer set. Using its own MiXCR run on the multiplex PCR reads, TCRdb lists one record per CDR3 protein. The sample has hundreds of thousands of distinct CDR3 sequences; approximately 42% are singletons. To note about this clonotype: No antigen is known for it.

V was pared by 7 bases and J by 5 bases, with 5 bases between. This CDR3 is 11 amino acids long. Germline loops: CDR1 SNHLY, CDR2 FYNNEI. Sequenced: peripheral blood or thyroid tissue (not recorded which). The clonotype was recovered from an adult man with Graves' disease, either hyperthyroidism or ophthalmopathy (not recorded which). The chain couples TRBV2 to TRBJ2-2; no clear D gene. CDR3 DNA sequence: TGTGCCAGCATCCCTACCGGGGAGCTGTTTTTT. Amino acids: CASIPTGELFF.